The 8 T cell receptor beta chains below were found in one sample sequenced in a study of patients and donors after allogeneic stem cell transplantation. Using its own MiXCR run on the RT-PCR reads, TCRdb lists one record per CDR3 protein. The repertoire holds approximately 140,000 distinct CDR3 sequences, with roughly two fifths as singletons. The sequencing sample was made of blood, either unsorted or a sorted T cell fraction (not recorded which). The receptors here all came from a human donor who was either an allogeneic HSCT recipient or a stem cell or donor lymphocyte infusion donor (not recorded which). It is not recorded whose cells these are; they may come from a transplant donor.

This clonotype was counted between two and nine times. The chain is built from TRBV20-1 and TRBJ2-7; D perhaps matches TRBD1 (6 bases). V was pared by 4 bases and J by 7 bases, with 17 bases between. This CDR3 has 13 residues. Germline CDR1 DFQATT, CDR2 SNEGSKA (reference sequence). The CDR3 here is CSATQGTLGEQYV. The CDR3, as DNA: TGCAGTGCTACACAGGGAACCCTAGGAGAGCAGTACGTC.

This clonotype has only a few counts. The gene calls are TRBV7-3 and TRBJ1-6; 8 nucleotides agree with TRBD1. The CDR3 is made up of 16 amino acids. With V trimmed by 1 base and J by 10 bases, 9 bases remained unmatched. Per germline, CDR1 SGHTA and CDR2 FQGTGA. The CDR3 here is CASSLRARGQRSPLHF. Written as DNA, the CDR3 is TGTGCCAGCAGCTTAAGGGCCAGGGGGCAACGCTCACCCCTCCACTTT.

The CDR3 DNA follows: TGTGCCAGTCGAGCGGGGGGAGGCACAGATACGCAGTATTTT. It codes for CASRAGGGTDTQYF. The chain employs TRBV2 and TRBJ2-3; 9 nucleotides match TRBD2. CDR1 and CDR2 from the germline V gene are SNHLY and FYNNEI. This CDR3 is 14 amino acids long. Trimming cost V 9 bases and J 1 base; bases outside gene matches: 5.

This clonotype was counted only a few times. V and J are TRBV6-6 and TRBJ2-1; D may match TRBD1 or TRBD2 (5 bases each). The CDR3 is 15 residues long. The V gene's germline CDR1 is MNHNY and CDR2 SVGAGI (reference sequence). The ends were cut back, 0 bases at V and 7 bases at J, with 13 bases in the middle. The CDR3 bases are TGTGCCAGCAGTTACTCGTCTGGGGGAAGGAATGAGCAGTTCTTC. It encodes CASSYSSGGRNEQFF.

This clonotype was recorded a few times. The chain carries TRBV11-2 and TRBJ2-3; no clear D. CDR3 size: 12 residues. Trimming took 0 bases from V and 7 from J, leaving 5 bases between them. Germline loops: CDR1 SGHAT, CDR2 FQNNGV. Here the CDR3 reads CASSLDGNTQYF. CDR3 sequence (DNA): TGTGCCAGCAGCTTAGATGGGAATACGCAGTATTTT.

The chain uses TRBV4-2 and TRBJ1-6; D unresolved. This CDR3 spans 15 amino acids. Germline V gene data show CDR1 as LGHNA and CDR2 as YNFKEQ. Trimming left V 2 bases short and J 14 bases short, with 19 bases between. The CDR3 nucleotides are TGTGCCAGCAGCCAACCGCCAGAGACTGTTAGGGCCCTCCACTTT. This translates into CASSQPPETVRALHF.

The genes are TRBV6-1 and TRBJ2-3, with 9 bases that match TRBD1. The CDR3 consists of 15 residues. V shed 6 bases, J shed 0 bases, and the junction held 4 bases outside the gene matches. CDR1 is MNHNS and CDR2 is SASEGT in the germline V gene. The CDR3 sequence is CASRPGTGSTDTQYF. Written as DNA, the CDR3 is TGTGCCAGCAGGCCTGGGACAGGGAGCACAGATACGCAGTATTTT.

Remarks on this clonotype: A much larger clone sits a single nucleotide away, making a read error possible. The DNA of the CDR3 is TGTGCCGGCAGTTACCAGGGGGCCAACTATGGCTACACCTTC. Amino acids: CAGSYQGANYGYTF. The chain carries TRBV6-6 and TRBJ1-2, with 8 bases fitting TRBD1. From germline, CDR1 is MNHNY and CDR2 SVGAGI (reference sequence). The CDR3 is 14 amino acids.